The 19 T cell receptor beta chains given below trace back to one sample, sequenced in a study of blood T cell repertoires in COVID-19 (dated by TCRdb to 2020 to 2022). The library was made by the immunoSEQ multiplex PCR assay. This immuneACCESS table, as held by TCRdb, lists in-frame sequences with V and J called but not all clones. Of the missing ones, under half trace to an unresolved V gene in checked studies; the others have no known cause. In all, the sample holds around 87,000 clones, and roughly nine tenths of those were seen once. The biggest ten clones account for 8% to 10% of the sample. The sample was peripheral blood. These receptors were taken from a man aged 45 to 65 with acute or convalescent COVID-19.

DNA of the CDR3: TGTGCCAGCAGCCAATACCAAGCGGGGGACACTGAAGCTTTCTTT. It specifies CASSQYQAGDTEAFF. The V gene is TRBV4-2, the J gene TRBJ1-1, with D tentatively TRBD1 (5 bases). V dropped 2 bases and J dropped 3 bases, with 13 bases sitting between them. The CDR3 covers 15 residues. Germline V lookup: CDR1 LGHNA, CDR2 YNFKEQ.

The chain links TRBV14 to TRBJ1-1; D gene uncertain. V gave up 4 bases and J gave up 3 bases, with 9 bases separating them. The CDR3 loop spans 13 amino acids. Germline assignment: CDR1 SGHDN and CDR2 FVKESK. CDR3 sequence: CASSLLLDTEAFF. The DNA of the CDR3 is TGTGCCAGCAGCCTCCTATTGGACACTGAAGCTTTCTTT.

V and J are TRBV7-2 and TRBJ1-2, with 11 bases lining up with TRBD1. The CDR3 contains 16 residues. V gave up 2 bases and J gave up 2 bases; unmatched junction bases: 4. Per germline, CDR1 SGHTA and CDR2 FQGNSA. The CDR3 bases are TGTGCCAGCAGCTTACCCGGACAGGGGGCGAACTATGGCTACACCTTC. Its translation: CASSLPGQGANYGYTF.

The rearrangement links TRBV3-1 (or the pseudogene TRBV3-2) to TRBJ1-6, with 7 bases that match TRBD1. The CDR3 runs to 20 residues. The germline gives CDR1 LGHDT, CDR2 YNNKEL (reference sequence). Trimming took 1 base from V and 0 from J; bases not matched to a gene: 12. The CDR3 DNA is TGTGCCAGCAGCCAAGGTGGCAGGGGGGTGGGAGGCTCCTATAATTCACCCCTCCACTTT. Its translation is CASSQGGRGVGGSYNSPLHF.

The chain has TRBV7-2 and TRBJ1-1; D uncertain. Germline V lookup: CDR1 SGHTA, CDR2 FQGNSA. CDR3 size: 13 residues. V was shortened by 1 base and J by 1 base, with 4 bases between the two germline ends. The CDR3 DNA reads as TGTGCCAGCAGCTTAGACAGGAACACTGAAGCTTTCTTT. This translates into CASSLDRNTEAFF.

The V call is TRBV12-3 or TRBV12-4, the J call TRBJ2-3; D not resolved. V was cut by 3 bases and J by 3 bases, with 7 bases left in between. This CDR3 is built from 13 residues. For the CDR3, the DNA is TGTGCCAGCAGTTTGACGAGGACAGATACGCAGTATTTT. Amino acid sequence: CASSLTRTDTQYF.

The chain links TRBV6-6 to TRBJ2-3; the match to TRBD2 covers 8 bases. The germline V gene encodes CDR1 MNHNY and CDR2 SVGAGI (reference sequence). CDR3 size: 16 residues. V gave up 6 bases and J gave up 3 bases; unmatched junction bases: 11. This chain's CDR3 is CASSLAGRGVTDTQYF. Here the CDR3 DNA reads TGTGCCAGCAGCCTCGCCGGGCGGGGGGTTACAGATACGCAGTATTTT.

This chain connects TRBV5-1 to TRBJ2-2, with D unresolved. This CDR3 is built from 14 residues. Trimming removed 4 bases at V and 1 base at J, with 8 bases between. Germline V gives CDR1 SGHRS, CDR2 YFSETQ. CDR3 sequence: CASSPTLNTGELFF. The CDR3 region has the DNA TGCGCCAGCAGCCCGACTCTGAACACCGGGGAGCTGTTTTTT.

This chain connects TRBV10-3 to TRBJ2-3, with TRBD2 matching over 9 bases. The CDR3 loop spans 14 amino acids. J was trimmed by 0 bases and V by 10 bases; bases with no gene match: 5. The germline V gene has CDR1 ENHRY and CDR2 SYGVKD. The CDR3 sequence is CATGGGGSTDTQYF. Written as DNA, the CDR3 is TGTGCCACGGGCGGGGGGGGTAGCACAGATACGCAGTATTTT.

About this clone itself: Other DNA sequences within the sample encode an identical CDR3. This chain uses TRBV2 with TRBJ2-2; 9 nucleotides match TRBD1. After removal of 4 bases from V and 7 bases from J, the junction contained 7 bases not matched to a gene. Germline V gives CDR1 SNHLY, CDR2 FYNNEI. This CDR3 region has 15 residues. The CDR3, as DNA: TGTGCCAGCAGTGGCGGGACAGGGAGGGGCGGGGAGCTGTTTTTT. It yields the protein CASSGGTGRGGELFF.

Here the CDR3 reads CASRPRTGVNEKLFF. DNA for the CDR3: TGTGCCAGCAGACCTAGGACAGGAGTTAATGAAAAACTGTTTTTT. This chain links TRBV28 with TRBJ1-4; 7 bases match TRBD1. In germline, CDR1 is MDHEN, CDR2 SYDVKM. The V segment lost 6 bases and the J segment 4 bases; nucleotides outside the gene matches: 8. The CDR3 sequence is 15 residues long. The complete variable domain, with remaining parts taken from reference TRBV28 and TRBJ1-4, reads DVKVTQSSRYLVKRTGEKVFLECVQDMDHENMFWYRQDPGLGLRLIYFSYDVKMKEKGDIPEGYSVSREKKERFSLILESASTNQTSMYLCASRPRTGVNEKLFFGSGTQLSVL.

CDR3 sequence: CAWREPGQGGEKLFF. DNA of the CDR3: TGTGCCTGGAGGGAACCGGGACAGGGGGGTGAAAAACTGTTTTTT. The chain uses TRBV30 and TRBJ1-4; the match to TRBD1 covers 11 bases. V dropped 3 bases and J dropped 7; count of bases not matched to a gene: 7. This CDR3 is built from 15 residues. In germline, CDR1 is GTSNPN, CDR2 SVGIG (reference sequence).

This clone was detected only a few times. The rearrangement uses TRBV6-2 or TRBV6-3 and TRBJ2-5, with TRBD1 as a possible D gene (5 bases). Trimming stripped 4 bases from V and 7 bases from J, with 10 bases between. CDR1 and CDR2 (germline): MNHEY, SVGEGT. The CDR3 consists of 12 residues. The CDR3 DNA follows: TGTGCCAGCAGTTCGCGTCAGGGGACCCAGTACTTC. It codes for CASSSRQGTQYF.

The rearrangement links TRBV29-1 to TRBJ1-2, with D perhaps TRBD1 (5 bases). Germline CDR1 and CDR2: SQVTM and ANQGSEA. V was pared by 3 bases and J by 4 bases, with 12 bases between. The CDR3 runs to 13 residues. The CDR3 DNA reads as TGCAGCGTTGACGGTGGGGCGACCTATGGCTACACCTTC. Protein: CSVDGGATYGYTF. The full variable domain, rest sourced from reference TRBV29-1 and TRBJ1-2, is SAVISQKPSRDICQRGTSLTIQCQVDSQVTMMFWYRQQPGQSLTLIATANQGSEATYESGFVIDKFPISRPNLTFSTLTVSNMSPEDSSIYLCSVDGGATYGYTFGSGTRLTVV.

This clone was counted once. The chain employs TRBV7-3 and TRBJ2-4, with 7 bases fitting TRBD2. This CDR3 spans 15 amino acids. With 1 base clipped from V and 7 bases from J, the junction kept 7 bases outside the gene matches. Germline V lookup: CDR1 SGHTA, CDR2 FQGTGA. CDR3 DNA sequence: TGTGCCAGCAGCTTAAAGTCCGGGGGGTTGAACATTCAGTACTTC. Translated: CASSLKSGGLNIQYF.

The chain is built from TRBV12-5 and TRBJ2-3; 8 nucleotides align to TRBD2. The V segment lost 0 bases and the J segment 3 bases; nucleotides outside the gene matches: 14. This CDR3 region has 19 residues. Germline loops: CDR1 LGHNT, CDR2 FRNRAP. CDR3 amino acids: CASGLVNRDGGADTDTQYF. The CDR3 nucleotides read TGTGCTAGTGGTTTGGTAAATCGTGACGGGGGGGCGGATACAGATACGCAGTATTTT. The complete variable domain, with remaining parts taken from reference TRBV12-5 and TRBJ2-3, reads DARVTQTPRHKVTEMGQEVTMRCQPILGHNTVFWYRQTMMQGLELLAYFRNRAPLDDSGMPKDRFSAEMPDATLATLKIQPSEPRDSAVYFCASGLVNRDGGADTDTQYFGPGTRLTVL.

The genes are TRBV19 and TRBJ1-1; 9 bases fit TRBD1. V lost 8 bases to trimming and J lost 0 bases; unmatched junction nucleotides: 4. Germline V gene lookup returns CDR1 LNHDA and CDR2 SQIVND (reference sequence). This CDR3 is built from 14 residues. The CDR3 sequence is CASQDRGVNTEAFF. The DNA of the CDR3 is TGTGCCAGTCAGGACAGGGGAGTGAACACTGAAGCTTTCTTT.

The CDR3 DNA sequence: TGTGCCAGTCCGCCACAGGACAGCCTTACTGAAGCTTTCTTT. It is translated as CASPPQDSLTEAFF. This chain joins TRBV2 and TRBJ1-1; a possible D gene is TRBD1 (6 bases). The V gene's germline CDR1 is SNHLY and CDR2 FYNNEI. The CDR3 consists of 14 residues. Between the trimmed V and J ends, which lost 9 bases and 5 bases, there was a span of 19 bases.

The chain has TRBV7-2 and TRBJ1-5; possibly TRBD1 for D (6 bases). The CDR3 loop spans 16 amino acids. In germline, CDR1 is SGHTA, CDR2 FQGNSA. The ends were cut back, 2 bases at V and 6 bases at J, with 17 bases in the middle. Here the CDR3 DNA reads TGTGCCAGCAGCTTACAGACAGGTGCCCGTGGTCAGCCCCAGCATTTT. This translates into CASSLQTGARGQPQHF.